This T cell receptor beta chain was identified in a study of blood T cell repertoires in COVID-19. Overall study context: Whether acute or convalescent, the COVID-19 samples came from the United States, Italy and Spain. The cDNA or gDNA used as material had been derived from T cells, B-cell-depleted T cells, or PBMCs.

Sequencing used immunoSEQ multiplex PCR; TCRdb keeps in-frame clones, though not all of them. The sample holds about 340,000 clones, 86% seen once. The sequencing sample was made of peripheral blood. The sequence derives from a woman aged 55-69 years with COVID-19, enrolled during active disease.

CDR3 sequence: CSASSDTGVRTEAFF. DNA of the CDR3: TGCAGTGCTAGTAGTGATACAGGGGTCAGAACTGAAGCTTTCTTT. The chain joins TRBV20-1 to TRBJ1-1; the match to TRBD1 covers 7 bases. The CDR3 runs to 15 residues. Trimming took 3 bases from V and 5 from J; bases not matched to a gene: 12. Germline V lookup: CDR1 DFQATT, CDR2 SNEGSKA (reference sequence).